These T cell receptor beta chains were read from a single sample in a study of CD8 T cells in Susac syndrome. Using its own MiXCR run on the immunoSEQ multiplex PCR reads, TCRdb lists one record per CDR3 protein. The sample has roughly 120,000 distinct CDR3 sequences, 93% seen once. The sample was CD8+ T cells from PBMCs. These receptors were taken from a human donor with multiple sclerosis. CDR3s include the opening cysteine and the closing phenylalanine or tryptophan. Fields, in order: D gene, J gene, V gene, CDR3 protein, CDR3 DNA. The D gene is left open where the match is weak.

NA	TRBJ2-2	TRBV5-1	CASSLGLDTGELFF	TGCGCCAGCAGCTTGGGACTGGACACCGGGGAGCTGTTTTTT
TRBD2	TRBJ2-3	TRBV4-1	CASSQDLSGGGQYF	TGCGCCAGCAGCCAAGACCTTAGCGGGGGGGGGCAGTATTTT
NA	TRBJ2-7	TRBV13	CASRDPQGSEQYF	TGTGCCAGCAGAGACCCCCAGGGTTCCGAGCAGTACTTC
NA	TRBJ2-7	TRBV4-2	CASSHSGTGAYEQYF	TGTGCCAGCAGCCACTCCGGGACTGGCGCCTACGAGCAGTACTTC
NA	TRBJ1-4	TRBV7-9	CASSLDSPGPGAEKLFF	TGTGCCAGCAGCTTAGATTCTCCCGGCCCCGGGGCTGAAAAACTGTTTTTT
NA	TRBJ1-1	TRBV13	CASSLGGAGMNTEAFF	TGTGCCAGCAGCTTAGGCGGGGCGGGGATGAACACTGAAGCTTTCTTT
NA	TRBJ1-1	TRBV7-2	CASSLLGPGAFF	TGTGCCAGCAGCTTGTTGGGACCAGGGGCTTTCTTT
NA	TRBJ1-4	TRBV20-1	CSARVGGTNEKLFF	TGCAGTGCTAGAGTGGGGGGGACTAATGAAAAACTGTTTTTT
TRBD2	TRBJ2-3	TRBV4-2	CASSRERWLAGRLTDTQYF	TGTGCCAGCAGCCGAGAAAGGTGGTTAGCGGGGAGACTCACAGATACGCAGTATTTT
NA	TRBJ1-2	TRBV4-1	CASSQDRWGRDGYTF	TGCGCCAGCAGCCAAGATCGCTGGGGCAGAGATGGCTACACCTTC
TRBD2	TRBJ2-3	TRBV9	CASSSGRASDTQYF	TGTGCCAGCAGTAGCGGGAGGGCCAGCGATACGCAGTATTTT
NA	TRBJ2-7	TRBV6-5	CASRPLGWQLYEQYF	TGTGCCAGCAGACCCCTGGGTTGGCAGCTCTACGAGCAGTACTTC
NA	TRBJ2-1	TRBV10-3	CAISLDRHNEQFF	TGTGCCATCAGCCTTGACAGACACAATGAGCAGTTCTTC